Listed here is a single T cell receptor beta chain. Its antigen is not identified. Primers: 60 Vbeta forward and 13 Jbeta reverse. Profiled with immunoSEQ multiplex PCR; TCRdb holds only in-frame clones, not every one. The table includes around 200,000 clones, almost 80% detected once. This specimen belongs to a study of cytomegalovirus exposure and HLA in healthy donors. The study, taken as a whole, reports: Listed as cytomegalovirus-associated were 170 or so TCR beta chains.

Trimming pared 3 bases from V and 4 bases from J, leaving 19 bases between. The CDR3 length is 16 residues. Germline V gene lookup returns CDR1 LNHDA and CDR2 SQIVND (reference sequence). The chain uses TRBV19 and TRBJ2-7; D is unclear. The sequenced sample was PBMCs. The TCR was taken from a woman aged 18 to 35 in good health and CMV-seronegative. The CDR3 DNA sequence: TGTGCCAGTAGTATTCCCTCCGTTAGTAGTCCGTACGAGCAGTACTTC. Its protein is CASSIPSVSSPYEQYF.